The entry that follows covers one TCR beta chain sequence. The record originates from a study of cytomegalovirus exposure and HLA in healthy donors. The PCR ran on 60 Vbeta and 13 Jbeta primers. The repertoire was sequenced with immunoSEQ multiplex PCR; TCRdb's copy has only in-frame clones and lacks some. The table includes 150,000 to 200,000 clones, roughly three quarters detected once. V was pared by 6 bases and J by 5 bases, with 8 bases between. Looked up from germline, CDR1 is MNHEY and CDR2 is SVGAGI. This CDR3 has 13 amino acids. The source material was PBMCs. This TCR came from a man aged 18-30 years in good health and CMV-seropositive. V and J are TRBV6-5 and TRBJ1-6; D may be TRBD1 (5 bases). CDR3 coding DNA: TGTGCCAGCAGGGGGCAGAATAATTCACCCCTCCACTTT. This sequence encodes CASRGQNNSPLHF.